The clone carrying this T cell receptor (beta chain) was found a few times. Antigen specificity is unknown. The PCR had 60 Vbeta and 13 Jbeta primers. Method: immunoSEQ multiplex PCR; TCRdb's copy keeps in-frame clones and lacks some. The sample contains approximately 220,000 clones, 60% to 80% of which appear only once. The data originate from a study of cytomegalovirus exposure and HLA in healthy donors. The CDR3 covers 16 residues. The germline CDR1 and CDR2 sequences are SGHKS and YYEKEE (reference sequence). Trimming removed 4 bases from V and 2 bases from J; junction bases left unmatched: 6. Whole-study results and caveats: While the bulk of TCR sequences proved rare, some public TCRs turned up in many donors. The study recorded over 150 TCR beta chains that were cytomegalovirus-associated. A later analysis showed that HLA-associated TCR beta chains had undergone more clonal expansion than equally common others.

The sample was PBMCs. The TCR comes from a woman aged 30 to 39 in good health and CMV-seronegative. The chain recombines TRBV5-5 with TRBJ1-5; 10 bases map to TRBD1. CDR3 amino acids: CASSRAGTGGNQPQHF. The CDR3 bases are TGTGCCAGCAGCCGAGCCGGGACAGGGGGCAATCAGCCCCAGCATTTT. The variable domain in full, with the rest retrieved from reference TRBV5-5 and TRBJ1-5, is DAGVTQSPTHLIKTRGQQVTLRCSPISGHKSVSWYQQVLGQGPQFIFQYYEKEERGRGNFPDRFSARQFPNYSSELNVNALLLGDSALYLCASSRAGTGGNQPQHFGDGTRLSIL.